The next 30 T cell receptor beta chains were all read from a single sample in a study of blood T cell repertoires in COVID-19 (dated by TCRdb to 2020 to 2021). The library was produced with the immunoSEQ multiplex PCR assay. Not all clones reach the TCRdb copy of this immuneACCESS table, which keeps in-frame sequences only. Checked studies attribute under half of the gap to unresolved V genes and leave the rest unexplained. In this sample the table shows some 70,000 clones, more than 85% of which occur a single time. The top ten hold around 13% of the sample. The sample taken for sequencing was peripheral blood. The receptors come from a human donor with active COVID-19. The donor label of this sample is uncertain.

The chain employs TRBV27 and TRBJ1-1; 10 bases line up with TRBD1. CDR1 and CDR2 from the germline V gene are MNHEY and SMNVEV (reference sequence). The CDR3 spans 16 residues. J lost 2 bases, V lost 8 bases, and 11 bases had no gene match. The CDR3 spells CASFPKGQGFNTEAFF. The CDR3, as DNA: TGTGCCAGCTTCCCGAAGGGACAGGGGTTTAACACTGAAGCTTTCTTT.

This rearrangement joins TRBV2 to TRBJ1-5; 9 nucleotides match TRBD1. Germline assignment: CDR1 SNHLY and CDR2 FYNNEI. The CDR3 has 15 residues. With V trimmed by 4 bases and J by 0 bases, 1 base remained unmatched. CDR3 protein: CASSGDRVSNQPQHF. CDR3 in DNA: TGTGCCAGCAGTGGGGACAGGGTTAGCAATCAGCCCCAGCATTTT.

The V gene is TRBV21-1, the J gene TRBJ1-6. TRBV21-1 is a listed pseudogene. The CDR3 is made up of 17 amino acids. The CDR3 bases are TGTGCCAGCAGCGGGCCACCTGGGAGTTCCTATAATTCACCCCTCCACTTT. It yields the protein CASSGPPGSSYNSPLHF.

This chain uses TRBV28 with TRBJ1-2, with D possibly matching TRBD1 (6 bases). The CDR3 is made up of 12 amino acids. V was pared by 11 bases and J by 8 bases, with 18 bases between. Germline V gene lookup returns CDR1 MDHEN and CDR2 SYDVKM. The CDR3, as DNA: TGTGCCGCCACGGGAGGGGGTCGGGGCTACACCTTC. It encodes CAATGGGRGYTF.

The chain combines TRBV6-6 with TRBJ2-1; 11 bases match TRBD2. The V segment lost 5 bases and the J segment 1 base; nucleotides outside the gene matches: 1. This CDR3 spans 15 amino acids. Germline-derived CDR1 and CDR2 are MNHNY and SVGAGI (reference sequence). Here the CDR3 reads CASSRTSGSYNEQFF. CDR3 DNA: TGTGCCAGCAGTCGGACTAGCGGGTCCTACAATGAGCAGTTCTTC.

The chain couples TRBV9 to TRBJ1-4; no clear D. Germline lookup yields CDR1 SGDLS and CDR2 YYNGEE. The CDR3 sequence is 15 residues long. V dropped 5 bases and J dropped 4 bases, with 15 bases sitting between them. CDR3 DNA sequence: TGTGCCAGCAGTGTCGGGAGTCAGAATAATGAAAAACTGTTTTTT. It specifies CASSVGSQNNEKLFF.

This clone has only one observation. The V call is TRBV4-3, the J call TRBJ1-2; 7 positions agree with TRBD1. Germline loops: CDR1 LGHNA, CDR2 YSLEER. CDR3 length: 13 residues. V gave up 3 bases and J gave up 8 bases; unmatched junction bases: 6. Here the CDR3 reads CASSQWTGWGYTF. CDR3 coding DNA: TGCGCCAGCAGCCAGTGGACAGGTTGGGGCTACACCTTC.

J is TRBJ2-5 and V is TRBV11-3; 11 nucleotides agree with TRBD1. The germline gives CDR1 SGHNT, CDR2 YENEEA. Losses at the gene ends were 4 bases for V and 4 bases for J; bases not matched to a gene: 11. The CDR3 length is 17 residues. The CDR3 DNA sequence: TGTGCCAGCAGCTCGGGGACAGGGGGGAGTTTTGGAGAGACCCAGTACTTC. It yields the protein CASSSGTGGSFGETQYF.

The rearrangement uses TRBV6-5 and TRBJ2-6, with D uncertain. The V gene's germline CDR1 is MNHEY and CDR2 SVGAGI. CDR3 size: 13 residues. Trimming took off 8 bases at V and 2 bases at J, with 7 bases between the two ends. The CDR3 protein is CASQFPGANVLTF. The CDR3 DNA reads as TGTGCCAGCCAATTCCCTGGGGCCAACGTCCTGACTTTC.

The chain uses TRBV19 and TRBJ2-7; 7 bases align to TRBD2. The CDR3 is 14 residues long. Germline V CDR1 and CDR2: LNHDA, SQIVND (reference sequence). The ends lost 5 bases at V and 6 bases at J; junction bases unmatched: 10. The CDR3 bases are TGTGCCAGTAGTGTGGGGGGGTCGACGGGCGAGCAGTACTTC. Its protein product is CASSVGGSTGEQYF.

This clone appeared once. The rearrangement uses TRBV29-1 and TRBJ2-1; TRBD1 agrees at 9 bases. The CDR3 has 16 amino acids. V shed 3 bases and J 7 bases; nucleotides not matched to a gene: 13. The germline CDR1 and CDR2 sequences are SQVTM and ANQGSEA. CDR3 protein: CSVDPMGTGNGNEQFF. CDR3 nucleotide sequence: TGCAGCGTTGATCCGATGGGGACAGGGAATGGAAATGAGCAGTTCTTC.

The chain has TRBV7-9 and TRBJ2-5, with D maybe TRBD2 (5 bases). Trimming pared 3 bases from V and 5 bases from J, leaving 10 bases between. CDR1 and CDR2 from the germline V gene are SEHNR and FQNEAQ (reference sequence). This CDR3 is 13 amino acids long. The CDR3 bases are TGTGCCAGCAGCTTTTCTGGGAGCGAGACCCAGTACTTC. Its translation is CASSFSGSETQYF.

The chain couples TRBV7-9 to TRBJ1-2; the match to TRBD1 covers 7 bases. This CDR3 is 16 amino acids long. The V segment lost 4 bases and the J segment 2 bases; nucleotides outside the gene matches: 10. CDR1 SEHNR and CDR2 FQNEAQ come from the germline V gene (reference sequence). CDR3 sequence reads: CASSSYNRGQNYGYTF. The CDR3 region has the DNA TGTGCCAGCAGCTCCTACAACAGGGGACAGAACTATGGCTACACCTTC.

The chain has TRBV6-5 and TRBJ1-5; D call uncertain. This CDR3 contains 15 residues. The germline CDR1 and CDR2 sequences are MNHEY and SVGAGI. Trimming removed 7 bases from V and 0 bases from J, with 13 bases in between. In DNA form, the CDR3 reads TGTGCCAGCAAATCTGAGAGGGTTAGCAATCAGCCCCAGCATTTT. This translates into CASKSERVSNQPQHF.

This clone was detected only once. The chain joins TRBV19 to TRBJ2-3; 8 bases fit TRBD2. This CDR3 has 16 amino acids. From germline, CDR1 is LNHDA and CDR2 SQIVND (reference sequence). The V gene end was trimmed by 5 bases and the J gene end by 0 bases; junction bases not matched to a gene: 7. For the CDR3, the DNA is TGTGCCAGTAGTCCCTGGGCTAGCGGGAGCACAGATACGCAGTATTTT. Protein product: CASSPWASGSTDTQYF.

This clone was seen only once. The rearrangement joins TRBV3-1 (or the pseudogene TRBV3-2) to TRBJ2-3, with D possibly matching TRBD2 (6 bases). The CDR3 totals 15 residues. Germline V gives CDR1 LGHDT, CDR2 YNNKEL (reference sequence). The V end was cut by 1 base, the J end by 2 bases, with 10 bases between. In nucleotides, the CDR3 is TGTGCCAGCAGCCAAGGGGTAGCGGTCACAGATACGCAGTATTTT. Its translation is CASSQGVAVTDTQYF.

The chain links TRBV4-2 to TRBJ1-5, with a weak D call TRBD1 (5 bases). The germline gives CDR1 LGHNA, CDR2 YNFKEQ. CDR3 length: 15 residues. V was cut by 0 bases and J by 7 bases, with 13 bases left in between. The CDR3 sequence: CASSQDREGPQPQHF. As DNA, the CDR3 is TGTGCCAGCAGCCAAGACAGGGAGGGTCCGCAGCCCCAGCATTTT.

The chain is built from TRBV27 and TRBJ2-3, with D maybe TRBD2 (6 bases). Per germline, CDR1 MNHEY and CDR2 SMNVEV (reference sequence). V lost 7 bases, J lost 0 bases, and 14 bases lay in between. The CDR3 runs 15 residues. CDR3 loop: CASIKRGTSTDTQYF. The CDR3 DNA reads TGTGCCAGCATAAAACGGGGGACTAGCACAGATACGCAGTATTTT.

To note about this clone: The junction departs from germline at one end; a sequencing error may be responsible. The V and J genes are TRBV28 and TRBJ1-1; D is possibly TRBD1 (6 bases). Germline-derived CDR1 and CDR2 are MDHEN and SYDVKM. This CDR3 is 14 amino acids long. The CDR3 nucleotides are TGTGCCAGCAGTTTAGGGCAGGACAGTTTGAGATTAATCTTT. It encodes CASSLGQDSLRLIF.

The chain carries TRBV27 and TRBJ2-7; TRBD2 agrees at 7 bases. Trimming cost V 4 bases and J 0 bases; bases outside gene matches: 6. The CDR3 has 15 amino acids. The germline V gene has CDR1 MNHEY and CDR2 SMNVEV (reference sequence). CDR3 in DNA: TGTGCCAGCAGTTCAGGGAGCGGGACCTCCTACGAGCAGTACTTC. This gives the protein CASSSGSGTSYEQYF.

This chain connects TRBV28 to TRBJ2-7; 10 bases agree with TRBD1. The trim removed 2 bases at V and 0 bases at J, leaving 13 bases unmatched. CDR3 length: 19 amino acids. CDR1 is MDHEN and CDR2 is SYDVKM in the germline V gene. As DNA, the CDR3 is TGTGCCAGCAGTTTACTCCGGGACAGGGGCGTACGGAGCTCCTACGAGCAGTACTTC. Encoded protein: CASSLLRDRGVRSSYEQYF.

The rearrangement joins TRBV3-1 (or the pseudogene TRBV3-2) to TRBJ2-7; possibly TRBD2 for D (5 bases). CDR3 length: 15 residues. V shed 0 bases and J shed 2 bases, with 11 bases lying between them. Germline CDR1 and CDR2: LGHDT and YNNKEL (reference sequence). This chain's CDR3 is CASSQEGSLAYEQYF. The CDR3 DNA reads TGTGCCAGCAGCCAAGAAGGGTCACTAGCCTACGAGCAGTACTTC.

J is TRBJ2-7 and V is TRBV14; TRBD2 agrees at 11 bases. With V trimmed by 2 bases and J by 6 bases, 0 bases remained unmatched. Germline CDR1 SGHDN, CDR2 FVKESK. The CDR3 is 13 residues long. The CDR3 coding sequence is TGTGCCAGCAGCCAAACTAGCGGGAGCGAGCAGTACTTC. Translating gives CASSQTSGSEQYF.

This rearrangement joins TRBV6-1 to TRBJ2-1; a weak D match, TRBD2 (6 bases). Trimming cost V 2 bases and J 15 bases, with 20 bases left between them. This CDR3 comprises 14 residues. Germline CDR1 MNHNS, CDR2 SASEGT. The CDR3 nucleotides read TGTGCCAGCAGTGAAACTAGGACGGGGGTTTGGCGGTTCTTC. Protein: CASSETRTGVWRFF.

The J gene is TRBJ2-1, the V gene TRBV11-1, with TRBD2 identical over 9 bases. This CDR3 contains 16 residues. Germline CDR1 is SGHAT and CDR2 is FQDESV (reference sequence). V lost 5 bases and J lost 10; bases outside the gene matches: 15. The CDR3: CASSLDVGLAGSEQFF. The CDR3 nucleotides are TGTGCCAGCAGCCTAGACGTCGGTCTAGCGGGAAGCGAGCAGTTCTTC.

V is TRBV19 and J is TRBJ2-2; weak D call: TRBD2 (5 bases). The germline V gene encodes CDR1 LNHDA and CDR2 SQIVND (reference sequence). The length of the CDR3 is 15 residues. The ends were cut back, 6 bases at V and 2 bases at J, with 13 bases in the middle. This chain's CDR3 is CASRSGELNTGELFF. The CDR3 DNA follows: TGTGCCAGTAGATCTGGGGAGTTAAACACCGGGGAGCTGTTTTTT.

The chain has TRBV6-5 and TRBJ2-7; D is unresolved. The germline V and J ends were trimmed by 1 base and 0 bases, with 10 bases remaining between them. Germline V gene sequence: CDR1 MNHEY, CDR2 SVGAGI. CDR3 size: 15 residues. The CDR3 loop reads CASSYLADPSYEQYF. The CDR3 region has the DNA TGTGCCAGCAGTTACTTGGCGGATCCCTCCTACGAGCAGTACTTC.

This rearrangement joins TRBV6-6 to TRBJ2-7; D not certain. V dropped 2 bases and J dropped 6 bases, with 14 bases sitting between them. Germline V gives CDR1 MNHNY, CDR2 SVGAGI (reference sequence). The CDR3 runs 14 residues. The CDR3 DNA follows: TGTGCCAGCAGTTACGCGCGCACTCCGGTCGAGCAGTACTTC. Translated, it gives CASSYARTPVEQYF.

This chain connects TRBV5-6 to TRBJ2-1; D possibly corresponds to TRBD1 (6 bases). Germline V gene lookup returns CDR1 SGHDT and CDR2 YYEEEE. The CDR3 covers 15 residues. With 4 bases removed from V and 4 bases from J, the gap between germline ends came to 15 bases. The CDR3 DNA follows: TGTGCCAGCAGCCCACCTGGACAGCTTTACAATGAGCAGTTCTTC. As protein: CASSPPGQLYNEQFF.

This clone was seen a few times. The chain combines TRBV5-4 with TRBJ1-2; TRBD1 matches at 7 bases. The CDR3 is 14 amino acids. Germline values: CDR1 SGHNT, CDR2 YYREEE (reference sequence). The trim removed 4 bases at V and 5 bases at J, leaving 8 bases unmatched. The CDR3 here is CASSREGASYGYTF. The CDR3, as DNA: TGTGCCAGCAGCCGGGAGGGGGCTTCTTATGGCTACACCTTC.